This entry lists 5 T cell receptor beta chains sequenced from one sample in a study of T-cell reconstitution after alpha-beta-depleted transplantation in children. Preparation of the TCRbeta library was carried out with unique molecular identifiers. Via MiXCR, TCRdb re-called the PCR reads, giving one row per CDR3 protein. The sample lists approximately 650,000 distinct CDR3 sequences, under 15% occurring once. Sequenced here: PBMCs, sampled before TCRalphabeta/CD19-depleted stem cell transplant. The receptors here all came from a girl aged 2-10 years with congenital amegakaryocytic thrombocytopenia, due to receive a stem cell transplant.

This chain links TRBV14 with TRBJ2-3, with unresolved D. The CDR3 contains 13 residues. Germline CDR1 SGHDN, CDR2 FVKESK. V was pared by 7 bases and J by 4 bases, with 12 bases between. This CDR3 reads CASNPTQSDTQYF. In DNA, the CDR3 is TGTGCCAGCAACCCTACTCAATCAGATACGCAGTATTTT.

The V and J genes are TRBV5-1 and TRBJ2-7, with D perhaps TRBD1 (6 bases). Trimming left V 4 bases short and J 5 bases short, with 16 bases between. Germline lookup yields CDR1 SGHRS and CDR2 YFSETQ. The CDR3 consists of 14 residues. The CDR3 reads CASSPRTEGHEQYF. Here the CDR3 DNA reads TGCGCCAGCAGCCCACGGACAGAGGGCCACGAGCAGTACTTC.

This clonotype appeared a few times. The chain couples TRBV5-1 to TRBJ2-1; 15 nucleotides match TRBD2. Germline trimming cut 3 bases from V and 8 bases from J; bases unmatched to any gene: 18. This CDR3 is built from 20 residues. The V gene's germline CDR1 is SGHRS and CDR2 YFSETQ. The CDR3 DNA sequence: TGCGCCAGCAGCTCCGGACTAGCGGGAGGGCCCAGGGCAATGTTTGATGAGCAGTTCTTC. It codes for CASSSGLAGGPRAMFDEQFF.

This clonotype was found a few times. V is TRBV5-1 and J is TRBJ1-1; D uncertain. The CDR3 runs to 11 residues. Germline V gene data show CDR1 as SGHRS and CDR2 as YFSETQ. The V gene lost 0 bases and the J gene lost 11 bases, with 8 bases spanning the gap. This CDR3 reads CASSLGWWAFF. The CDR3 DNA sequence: TGCGCCAGCAGCTTGGGGTGGTGGGCTTTCTTT.

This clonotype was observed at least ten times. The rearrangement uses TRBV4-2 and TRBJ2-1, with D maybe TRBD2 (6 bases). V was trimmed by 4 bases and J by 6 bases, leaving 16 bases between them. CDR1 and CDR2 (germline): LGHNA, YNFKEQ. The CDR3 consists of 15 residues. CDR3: CASSPSRLGGNEQFF. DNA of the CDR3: TGTGCCAGCAGCCCTAGCCGACTAGGCGGCAATGAGCAGTTCTTC.